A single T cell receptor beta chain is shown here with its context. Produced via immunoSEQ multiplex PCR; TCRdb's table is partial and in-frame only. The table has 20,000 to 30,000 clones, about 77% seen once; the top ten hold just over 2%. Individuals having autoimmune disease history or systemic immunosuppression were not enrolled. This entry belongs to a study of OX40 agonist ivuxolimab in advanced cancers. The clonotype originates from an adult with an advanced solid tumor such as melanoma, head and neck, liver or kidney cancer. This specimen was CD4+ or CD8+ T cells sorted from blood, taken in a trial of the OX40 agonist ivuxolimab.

The CDR3 DNA reads as TGTGCCAGCAGCTTAGAATCCGGGACTGAAGCTTTCTTT. This encodes CASSLESGTEAFF. The rearrangement joins TRBV7-8 to TRBJ1-1, with D unclear. The germline gives CDR1 SGHVS, CDR2 FQNEAQ. CDR3 length equals 13 residues. V was shortened by 1 base and J by 5 bases, with 8 bases between the two germline ends. The full variable domain, in which reference TRBV7-8 and TRBJ1-1 provide the parts outside the CDR3, is GAGVSQSPRYKVAKRGQDVALRCDPISGHVSLFWYQQALGQGPEFLTYFQNEAQLDKSGLPSDRFFAERPEGSVSTLKIQRTQQEDSAVYLCASSLESGTEAFFGQGTRLTVV.